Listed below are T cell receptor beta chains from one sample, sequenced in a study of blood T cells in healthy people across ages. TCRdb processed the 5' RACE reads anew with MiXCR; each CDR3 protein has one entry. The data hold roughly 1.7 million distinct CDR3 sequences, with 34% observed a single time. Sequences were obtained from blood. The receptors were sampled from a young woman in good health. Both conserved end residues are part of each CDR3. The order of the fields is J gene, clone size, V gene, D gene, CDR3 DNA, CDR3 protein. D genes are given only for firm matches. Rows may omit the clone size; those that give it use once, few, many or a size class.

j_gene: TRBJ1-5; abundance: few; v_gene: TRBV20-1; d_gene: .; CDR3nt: TGCAGTGCTGTCCGACCCGGGACACGTAGCAATCAGCCCCAGCATTTT; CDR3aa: CSAVRPGTRSNQPQHF
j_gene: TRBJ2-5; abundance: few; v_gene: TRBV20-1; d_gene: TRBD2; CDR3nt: TGCAGTGCCAAGCGGGGGGGCAGGGAGACCCAGTACTTC; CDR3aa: CSAKRGGRETQYF
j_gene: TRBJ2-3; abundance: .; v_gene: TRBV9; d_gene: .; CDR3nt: TGTGCCAGCAGCCTATTGGGTAGGGGCGCAGATACGCAGTATTTT; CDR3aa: CASSLLGRGADTQYF
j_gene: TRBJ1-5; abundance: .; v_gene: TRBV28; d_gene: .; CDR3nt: TGTGCCAGCAGTTTATTGGAGGGCCCGGGCAATCAGCCCCAGCATTTT; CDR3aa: CASSLLEGPGNQPQHF
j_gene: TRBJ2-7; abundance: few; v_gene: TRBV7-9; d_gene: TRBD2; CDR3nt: TGTGCCAGCAGCCCTCGGACTAGCGACGACGAGCAGTACTTC; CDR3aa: CASSPRTSDDEQYF
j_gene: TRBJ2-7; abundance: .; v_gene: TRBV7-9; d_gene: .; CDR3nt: TGTGCCAGCAGCCCTGTGCCTGTCGGGGTAGCGGTTTCCTACGAGCAGTACTTC; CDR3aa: CASSPVPVGVAVSYEQYF
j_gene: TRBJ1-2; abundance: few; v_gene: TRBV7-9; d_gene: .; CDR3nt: TGTGCACCTTCTTCGGTGGGCAGGGGCTATGGCTACACCTTC; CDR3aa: CAPSSVGRGYGYTF
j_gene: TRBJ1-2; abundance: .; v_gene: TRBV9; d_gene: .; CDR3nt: TGTGCCAGCAGCCCTGTGGGGCAGGGTGACTATGGCTACACCTTC; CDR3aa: CASSPVGQGDYGYTF
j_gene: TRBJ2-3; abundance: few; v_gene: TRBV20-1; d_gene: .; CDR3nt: TGCAGTGCTAGTGAGCCCTTGAGCACAGATACGCAGTATTTT; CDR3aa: CSASEPLSTDTQYF
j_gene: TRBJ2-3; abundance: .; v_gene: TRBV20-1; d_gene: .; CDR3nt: TGCAGTGCTAGAGATCCTGGCGGGGCCGGGGATACGCAGTATTTT; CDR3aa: CSARDPGGAGDTQYF
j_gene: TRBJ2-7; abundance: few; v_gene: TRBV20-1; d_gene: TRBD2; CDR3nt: TGCAGTGCCGCGCGGACTAGCGTTTTCTACGAGCAGTACTTC; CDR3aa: CSAARTSVFYEQYF
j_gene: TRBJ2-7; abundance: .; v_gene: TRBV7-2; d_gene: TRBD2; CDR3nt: TGTGCCAGCAGCTCCCCAGCGGGAGTCTACGAGCAGTACTTC; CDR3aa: CASSSPAGVYEQYF
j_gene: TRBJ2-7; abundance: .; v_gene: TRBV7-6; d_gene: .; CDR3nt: TGTGCCAGCAGCTTATTGGACCCAAACTCCTACGAGCAGTACTTC; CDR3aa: CASSLLDPNSYEQYF
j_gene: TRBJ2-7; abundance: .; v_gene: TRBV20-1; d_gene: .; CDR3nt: TGCAGTGCTAGAGAACTCTCTAAATACGAGCAGTACTTC; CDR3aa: CSARELSKYEQYF
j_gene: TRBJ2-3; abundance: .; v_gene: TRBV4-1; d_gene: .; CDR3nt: TGCGCCAGCTCCATGGCGGGGAGCACAGATACGCAGTATTTT; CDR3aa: CASSMAGSTDTQYF
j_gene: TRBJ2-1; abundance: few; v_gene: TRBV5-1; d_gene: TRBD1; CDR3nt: TGCGCCAGCAGCCTGGACAGGGGGCAGATTTCTCGCAATGAGCAGTTCTTC; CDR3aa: CASSLDRGQISRNEQFF
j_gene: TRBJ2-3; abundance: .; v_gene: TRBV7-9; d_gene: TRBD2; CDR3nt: TGTGCCAGCAGCCTGGGGGTAGCGGGAACGACAGATACGCAGTATTTT; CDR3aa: CASSLGVAGTTDTQYF
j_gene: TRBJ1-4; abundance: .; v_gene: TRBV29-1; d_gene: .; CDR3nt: TGCAGCGTCAGGCTCGGTATTTCAGAAAAACTGTTTTTT; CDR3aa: CSVRLGISEKLFF
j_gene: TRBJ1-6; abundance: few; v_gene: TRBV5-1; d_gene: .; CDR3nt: TGCGCCAGCAGCTTCGGCAGCGGGAATTCACCCCTCCACTTT; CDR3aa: CASSFGSGNSPLHF
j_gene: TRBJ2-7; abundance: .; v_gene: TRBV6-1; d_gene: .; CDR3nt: TGTGCCAGCAGCAGGAGCGCCGGGGGGCCGAGCTCCTACGAGCAGTACTTC; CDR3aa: CASSRSAGGPSSYEQYF
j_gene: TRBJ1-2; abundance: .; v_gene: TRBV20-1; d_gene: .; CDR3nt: TGCAGTGCTAGGACGGGCAAGGAAGGAGGCTACACCTTC; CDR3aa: CSARTGKEGGYTF
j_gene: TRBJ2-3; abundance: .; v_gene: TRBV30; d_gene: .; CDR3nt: TGTGCCTGGAAATCAGGGCGCCTGGGGGGTACGCAGTATTTT; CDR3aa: CAWKSGRLGGTQYF
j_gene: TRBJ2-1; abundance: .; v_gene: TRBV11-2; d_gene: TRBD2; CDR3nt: TGTGCCAGCAGCTGGACTAGCAGTGAGCAGTTCTTC; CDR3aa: CASSWTSSEQFF
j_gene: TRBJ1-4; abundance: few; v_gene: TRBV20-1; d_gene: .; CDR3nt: TGCAGTGCTAGTACAGGCCAATCGGAAAAACTGTTTTTT; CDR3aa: CSASTGQSEKLFF
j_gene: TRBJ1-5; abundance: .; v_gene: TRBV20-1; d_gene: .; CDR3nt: TGCAGTGCAAAGGACAGTATCAATCAGCCCCAGCATTTT; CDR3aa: CSAKDSINQPQHF
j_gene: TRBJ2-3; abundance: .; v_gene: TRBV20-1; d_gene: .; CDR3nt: TGCAGTGCTCCGCGCGGGATAACAGATACGCAGTATTTT; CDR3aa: CSAPRGITDTQYF